Listed below are T cell receptor beta chains from one sample, sequenced in a study of cytomegalovirus exposure and HLA in healthy donors. Profiled with immunoSEQ multiplex PCR; TCRdb holds only in-frame clones, not every one. Its clone listing holds about 48,000 clones. The sample comprised PBMCs. These receptor sequences come from a woman aged 40 to 50 in good health and CMV-seronegative. The CDR3 runs from the conserved cysteine through the conserved F or W. D genes are given only for firm matches.

j_call v_call d_call cdr3_nt cdr3_aa
TRBJ1-4 TRBV19 - TGTGCCAGTAGCGACCACCACCTGGAGACTAATGAAAAACTGTTTTTT CASSDHHLETNEKLFF
TRBJ2-5 TRBV9 TRBD2 TGTGCCAGCAGCGTAGGGCGTAGCGGGAGGGGGGTGACCCAGTACTTC CASSVGRSGRGVTQYF
TRBJ2-5 TRBV5-6 TRBD1 TGTGCCAGCAGCTTGGTCAGGAGACAGGGCCAAGAGACCCAGTACTTC CASSLVRRQGQETQYF
TRBJ2-3 TRBV6-4 TRBD2 TGTGCCAGCAGCCCCGGGCTAGCGGCCTATTCAGAGTATTTT CASSPGLAAYSEYF
TRBJ2-5 TRBV5-1 TRBD1 TGCGCCAGCAGGACAGGGATGGGGCAAGAGACCCAGTACTTC CASRTGMGQETQYF
TRBJ1-2 TRBV19 TRBD1 TGTGCCAGTAGTACGGCCGGGACAGGGGCCGGTGGCTATGGCTACACCTTC CASSTAGTGAGGYGYTF
TRBJ2-7 TRBV28 TRBD2 TGTGCCAGCGCTAGCGGGACGAACGAGCAGTACTTC CASASGTNEQYF
TRBJ2-7 TRBV19 TRBD2 TGTGCCAGTAGCCCGCTAGCGGGAGTGAGCTCCTACGAGCAGTACTTC CASSPLAGVSSYEQYF
TRBJ2-1 TRBV7-6 - TGTGCCAGCAGCTTAGGGACTGTGCGTCGGAATGAGCAGTTCTTC CASSLGTVRRNEQFF
TRBJ2-3 TRBV5-1 TRBD2 TGCGCCAGCAGCCCGGATGGGTTTCGGCGGGGGTATAGCACAGATACGCAGTATTTT CASSPDGFRRGYSTDTQYF
TRBJ1-2 TRBV5-1 TRBD1 TGCGCCAGGGGGGGACAGGGAGGGAACTATGGCTACACCTTC CARGGQGGNYGYTF
TRBJ2-7 TRBV7-2 TRBD2 TGTGCCAGCAGCATTAGCGGGGGGCTCTCCTACGAGCAGTACTTC CASSISGGLSYEQYF
TRBJ2-3 TRBV7-2 - TGTGCCAGCACCTTTCTGACACGAAGCACAGATACGCAGTATTTT CASTFLTRSTDTQYF
TRBJ2-7 TRBV4-1 TRBD2 TGCGCCAGCAGCCAAAAGCCATCGGCTAGCGGGGGGGCGGGTCCAGTCTACGAGCAGTACTTC CASSQKPSASGGAGPVYEQYF
TRBJ2-4 TRBV30 TRBD1 TGTGCCTGGAGTGTACCCCCTAACGTCCGGGACAGGGGGCGGAAATTGGACAAAAACATTCAGTACTTC CAWSVPPNVRDRGRKLDKNIQYF
TRBJ1-2 TRBV19 TRBD1 TGTGCCAGTAGCCACAGGACAGGCCTGAACTATGGCTACACCTTC CASSHRTGLNYGYTF
TRBJ1-5 TRBV19 TRBD1 TGTGCCAGTAGTCCGGCAGGGGGTCAGCCCCAGCATTTT CASSPAGGQPQHF
TRBJ2-7 TRBV2 - TGTGCCAGCTTCGCTTCGGGGTGGGTCGAGCAGTACTTC CASFASGWVEQYF
TRBJ2-7 TRBV2 - TGTGCCAGCACGAAGTCACAGCTCTCCTACGAGCAGTACTTC CASTKSQLSYEQYF
TRBJ1-5 TRBV5-1 TRBD1 TGCGCCAGCAGCGTGGGACAGGGAGGTCAGCCCCAGCATTTT CASSVGQGGQPQHF
TRBJ2-7 TRBV25-1 - TGTGCCAGCAGTGGACAGTGGGCCTACGAGCAGTACTTC CASSGQWAYEQYF
TRBJ1-1 TRBV19 TRBD1 TGTGCCAGTAGTGCAACACAGGGGAGCACTGAAGCTTTCTTT CASSATQGSTEAFF
TRBJ2-5 TRBV5-4 TRBD2 TGTGCCAGCAGCCCCCAACCGACTAGCGGGGGTCAAGAGACCCAGTACTTC CASSPQPTSGGQETQYF
TRBJ2-7 TRBV30 - TGTGCTAGTGGGGGGTTGTATGAGCAGTACTTC CASGGLYEQYF
TRBJ1-1 TRBV5-1 TRBD1 TGCGCCAGCAGCGCCTGGGACAGGGCAGATTTCTTT CASSAWDRADFF
TRBJ1-1 TRBV5-1 TRBD1 TGCGCCAGCAGCCCGGACAGGGGGGGTGGAGCTTTCTTT CASSPDRGGGAFF
TRBJ1-6 TRBV7-9 TRBD1 TGTGCCAGCAGCCACAGGGGTTCCTATAATTCACCCCTCCACTTT CASSHRGSYNSPLHF
TRBJ1-6 TRBV5-1 - TGCGCCAGCAGCTTGAGGGGGACAAGCCTCAATTCACCCCTCCACTTT CASSLRGTSLNSPLHF
TRBJ1-2 TRBV29-1 - TGCAGCGTTTCAGGTTTCTATGGCTACACCTTC CSVSGFYGYTF
TRBJ1-5 TRBV19 TRBD1 TGTGCCAGTAGTCGGACAGGTGGACGCTATAGCAATCAGCCCCAGCATTTT CASSRTGGRYSNQPQHF
TRBJ1-5 TRBV6-1 - TGTGCCAGCAGTGACTCTTGGACGGATGAGGGGCCCCAGCATTTT CASSDSWTDEGPQHF
TRBJ2-1 TRBV7-2 TRBD2 TGTGCCAGCAGCTTATCGCGGGAGGTAGGTGAACAGTTCTTC CASSLSREVGEQFF